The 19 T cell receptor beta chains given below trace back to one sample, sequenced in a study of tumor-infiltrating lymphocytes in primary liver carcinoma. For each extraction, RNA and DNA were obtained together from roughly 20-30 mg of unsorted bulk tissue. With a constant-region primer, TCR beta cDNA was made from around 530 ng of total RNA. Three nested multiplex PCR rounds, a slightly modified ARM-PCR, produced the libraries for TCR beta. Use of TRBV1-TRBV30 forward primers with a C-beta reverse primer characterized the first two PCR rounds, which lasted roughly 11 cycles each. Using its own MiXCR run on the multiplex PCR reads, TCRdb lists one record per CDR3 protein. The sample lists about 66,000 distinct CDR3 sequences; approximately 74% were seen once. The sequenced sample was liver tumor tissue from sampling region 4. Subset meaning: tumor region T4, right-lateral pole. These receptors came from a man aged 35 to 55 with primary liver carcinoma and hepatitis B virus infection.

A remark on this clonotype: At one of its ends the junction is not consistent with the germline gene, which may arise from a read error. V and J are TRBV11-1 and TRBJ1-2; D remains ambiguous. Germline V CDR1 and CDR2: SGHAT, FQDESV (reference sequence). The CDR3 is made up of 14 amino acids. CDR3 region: CASSSKGFGYGYTF. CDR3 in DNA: TGTGCCAGCAGCTCCAAGGGATTTGGCTATGGCTACACATTC. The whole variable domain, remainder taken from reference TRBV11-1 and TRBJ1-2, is EAEVAQSPRYKITEKSQAVAFWCDPISGHATLYWYRQILGQGPELLVQFQDESVVDDSQLPKDRFSAERLKGVDSTLKIQPAELGDSAMYLCASSSKGFGYGYTFGSGTRLTVV.

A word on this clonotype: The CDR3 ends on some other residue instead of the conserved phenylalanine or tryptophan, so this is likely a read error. CDR3 in amino acids: CASTSQTNEQFL. CDR3 nucleotide sequence: TGTGCCAGCACCTCGCAGACCAATGAGCAGTTCTTA. The gene calls are TRBV6-6 and TRBJ2-1; the D is unclear. The V end lost 7 bases, the J end lost 6 bases, and 10 bases lay between the germline ends. Germline lookup yields CDR1 MNHNY and CDR2 SVGAGI (reference sequence). The CDR3 loop spans 12 amino acids.

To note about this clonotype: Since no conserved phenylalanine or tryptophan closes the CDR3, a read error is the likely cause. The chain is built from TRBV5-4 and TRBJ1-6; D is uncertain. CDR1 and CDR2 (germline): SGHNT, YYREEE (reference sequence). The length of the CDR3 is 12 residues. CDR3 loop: CVSSHDNSPLHY. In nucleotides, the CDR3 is TGTGTCAGCAGCCACGATAATTCACCCCTCCACTAT.

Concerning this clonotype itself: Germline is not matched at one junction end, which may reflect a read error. The CDR3 here is CTWSVRTSGLNTGELFF. CDR3 sequence (DNA): TGTACCTGGAGTGTACGGACTAGCGGTCTGAACACCGGGGAGCTGTTTTTT. The chain has TRBV30 and TRBJ2-2; 10 bases agree with TRBD2. The CDR3 consists of 17 residues. The germline V gene encodes CDR1 GTSNPN and CDR2 SVGIG (reference sequence). Full variable domain (remainder filled in from reference TRBV30 and TRBJ2-2): SQTIHQWPATLVQPVGSPLSLECTVEGTSNPNLYWYRQAAGRGLQLLFYSVGIGQISSEVPQNLSASRPQDRQFILSSKKLLLSDSGFYLCTWSVRTSGLNTGELFFGEGSRLTVL.

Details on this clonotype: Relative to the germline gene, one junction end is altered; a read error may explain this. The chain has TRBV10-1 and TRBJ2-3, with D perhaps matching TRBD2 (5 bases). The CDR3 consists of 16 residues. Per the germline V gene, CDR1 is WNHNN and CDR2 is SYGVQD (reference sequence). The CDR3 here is CASSEGKSSSIDMQYF. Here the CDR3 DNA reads TGCGCCAGCAGTGAGGGGAAGAGCTCTAGCATAGATATGCAGTATTTT.

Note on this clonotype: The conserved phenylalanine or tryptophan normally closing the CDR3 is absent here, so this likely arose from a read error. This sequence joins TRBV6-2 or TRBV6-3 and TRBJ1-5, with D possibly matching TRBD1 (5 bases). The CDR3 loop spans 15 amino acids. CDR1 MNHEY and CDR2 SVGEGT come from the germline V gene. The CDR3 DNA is TGTACCAGCACCCTCGACAGTTATAGCAATCAGCTCCAGCATCTT. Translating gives CTSTLDSYSNQLQHL.

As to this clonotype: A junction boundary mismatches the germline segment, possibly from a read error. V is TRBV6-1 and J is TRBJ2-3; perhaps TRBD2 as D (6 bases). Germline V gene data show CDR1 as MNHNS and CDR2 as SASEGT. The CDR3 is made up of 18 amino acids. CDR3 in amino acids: CASSHYSTGLAVTDMQYF. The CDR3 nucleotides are TGTGCCAGCAGCCACTACTCCACGGGACTGGCGGTCACAGATATGCAGTATTTT.

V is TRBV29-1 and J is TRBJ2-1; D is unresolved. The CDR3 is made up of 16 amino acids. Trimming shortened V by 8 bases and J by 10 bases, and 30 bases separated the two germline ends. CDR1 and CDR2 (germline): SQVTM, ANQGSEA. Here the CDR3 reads CSIATIRPCSRQEQFF. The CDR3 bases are TGCAGCATCGCCACGATTCGGCCCTGCTCCCGTCAAGAGCAGTTCTTC.

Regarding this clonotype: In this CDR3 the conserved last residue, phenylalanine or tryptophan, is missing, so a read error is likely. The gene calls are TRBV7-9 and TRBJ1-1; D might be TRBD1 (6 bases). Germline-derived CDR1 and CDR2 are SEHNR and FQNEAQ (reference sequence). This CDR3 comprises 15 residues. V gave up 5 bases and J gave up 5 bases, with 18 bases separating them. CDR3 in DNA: TGTGCCAGCAGCGCCAACAGGGTTGGGGTGACTGAAGCTTTCTTA. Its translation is CASSANRVGVTEAFL.

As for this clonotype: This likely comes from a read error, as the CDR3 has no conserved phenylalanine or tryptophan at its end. This CDR3 reads CASSQDGSGGDSPLHC. The CDR3 nucleotides are TGTGCCAGCAGCCAAGATGGGTCAGGAGGAGATTCACCCCTCCACTGT. The chain is built from TRBV4-2 and TRBJ1-6; no clear D. The V gene lost 0 bases and the J gene lost 8 bases, with 14 bases spanning the gap. The germline gives CDR1 LGHNA, CDR2 YNFKEQ. The CDR3 runs to 16 residues.

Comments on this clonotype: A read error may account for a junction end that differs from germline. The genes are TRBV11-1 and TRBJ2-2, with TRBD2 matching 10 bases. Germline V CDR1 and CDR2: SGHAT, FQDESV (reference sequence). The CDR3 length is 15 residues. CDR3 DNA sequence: TGTGCCTGCAGCTTAACTAGCGGGAACACCGGGAAGCTGTTTTTT. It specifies CACSLTSGNTGKLFF. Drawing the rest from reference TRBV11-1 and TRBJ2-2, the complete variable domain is EAEVAQSPRYKITEKSQAVAFWCDPISGHATLYWYRQILGQGPELLVQFQDESVVDDSQLPKDRFSAERLKGVDSTLKIQPAELGDSAMYLCACSLTSGNTGKLFFGEGSRLTVL.

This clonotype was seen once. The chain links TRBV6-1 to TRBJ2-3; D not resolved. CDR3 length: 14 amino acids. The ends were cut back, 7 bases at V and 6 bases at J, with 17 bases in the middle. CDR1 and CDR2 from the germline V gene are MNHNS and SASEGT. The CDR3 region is CASILGPLGDTQYF. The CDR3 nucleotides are TGTGCCAGCATTCTTGGGCCTTTGGGGGATACGCAGTATTTT.

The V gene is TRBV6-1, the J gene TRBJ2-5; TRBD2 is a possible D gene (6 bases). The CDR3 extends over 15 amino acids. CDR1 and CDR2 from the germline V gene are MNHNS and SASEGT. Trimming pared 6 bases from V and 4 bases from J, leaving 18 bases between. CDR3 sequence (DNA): TGTGCCAGCAGGCCAGAATCGGACTACCGAGAGACCCAGTACTTC. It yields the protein CASRPESDYRETQYF.

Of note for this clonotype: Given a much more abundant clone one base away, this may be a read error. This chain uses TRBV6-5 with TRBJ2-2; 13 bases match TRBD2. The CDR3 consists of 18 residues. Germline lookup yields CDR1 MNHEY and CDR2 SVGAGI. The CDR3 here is CSSRSILRTSGRGGELFF. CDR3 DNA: TGTTCCAGCAGATCGATCCTCAGGACTAGCGGGAGAGGTGGGGAGCTGTTTTTT.

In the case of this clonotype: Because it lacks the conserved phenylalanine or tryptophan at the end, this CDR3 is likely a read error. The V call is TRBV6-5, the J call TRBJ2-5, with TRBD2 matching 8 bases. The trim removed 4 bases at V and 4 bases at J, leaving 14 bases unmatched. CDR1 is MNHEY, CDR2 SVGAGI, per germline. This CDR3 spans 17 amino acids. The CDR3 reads CASSWSWVAGNGETQYS. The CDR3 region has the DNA TGTGCCAGCAGTTGGTCCTGGGTAGCGGGAAACGGAGAGACCCAGTACTCC.

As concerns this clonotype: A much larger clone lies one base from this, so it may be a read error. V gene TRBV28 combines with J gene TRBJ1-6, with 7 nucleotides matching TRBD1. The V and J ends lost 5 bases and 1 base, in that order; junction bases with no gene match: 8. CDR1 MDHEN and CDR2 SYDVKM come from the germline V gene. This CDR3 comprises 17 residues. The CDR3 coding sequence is TGTGCCAGCAGTATGGACAGGATATTGTCCTATAATTCACCCCTCCACTTT. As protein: CASSMDRILSYNSPLHF.

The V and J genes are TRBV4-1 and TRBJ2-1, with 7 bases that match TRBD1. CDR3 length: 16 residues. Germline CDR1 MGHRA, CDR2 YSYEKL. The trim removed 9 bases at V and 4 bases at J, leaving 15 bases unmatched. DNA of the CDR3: TGCGCCAGTAACCAAGAGGCCGCGACAGGGTACAATGAGCAGTTCTTC. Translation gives CASNQEAATGYNEQFF.

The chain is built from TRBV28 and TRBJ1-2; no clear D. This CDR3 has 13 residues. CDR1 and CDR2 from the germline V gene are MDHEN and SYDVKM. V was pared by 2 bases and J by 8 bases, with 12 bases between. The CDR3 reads CASSLRPVVGYTF. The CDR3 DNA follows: TGTGCCAGCAGTTTAAGACCAGTGGTGGGCTACACCTTC.

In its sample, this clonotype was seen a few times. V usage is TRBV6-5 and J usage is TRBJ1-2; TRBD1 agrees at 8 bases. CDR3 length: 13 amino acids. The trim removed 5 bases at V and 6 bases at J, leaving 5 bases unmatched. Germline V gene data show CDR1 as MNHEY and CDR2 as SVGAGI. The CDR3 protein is CASSETGEDGYTF. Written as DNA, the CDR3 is TGTGCCAGCAGTGAGACAGGGGAAGATGGCTACACCTTC.